Listed here are 23 T cell receptor beta chains from one sample, sequenced in a study of control samples from healthy donors and cancer patients. TCRdb's table, derived via immunoSEQ multiplex PCR, lists solely in-frame clones and lacks some. The data contain tens of thousands of clones, roughly 89% of them seen just once; the ten biggest clones take up more than 1.5%. Input material: PBMCs. The receptor set was obtained from a man aged 35 to 55 with colorectal cancer.

The chain recombines TRBV2 with TRBJ2-7, with D possibly called TRBD1 or TRBD2 (5 bases each). CDR3 length: 11 residues. Looked up from germline, CDR1 is SNHLY and CDR2 is FYNNEI. Trimming took 8 bases from V and 7 from J, leaving 12 bases between them. The chain's CDR3 is CASDWDGEQYF. In DNA, the CDR3 is TGTGCCAGCGACTGGGACGGTGAGCAGTACTTC.

The chain combines TRBV7-9 with TRBJ1-1, with D unresolved. V lost 1 base, J lost 4 bases, and 25 bases lay in between. CDR3 length equals 19 residues. CDR1 SEHNR and CDR2 FQNEAQ come from the germline V gene (reference sequence). The CDR3: CASSLGWNAVDPESTEAFF. Written as DNA, the CDR3 is TGTGCCAGCAGCTTAGGTTGGAACGCCGTGGACCCGGAAAGCACTGAAGCTTTCTTT.

Worth noting for this clone: Different DNA sequences within this sample yield the same CDR3. The genes are TRBV18 and TRBJ2-7, with D unclear. Germline V CDR1 and CDR2: KGHSH, LQKENI. Trimming removed 0 bases at V and 0 bases at J, with 3 bases between. The CDR3 runs 13 residues. CDR3 DNA: TGTGCCAGCTCACCACCGTCCTCCTACGAGCAGTACTTC. It is translated as CASSPPSSYEQYF.

The chain carries TRBV28 and TRBJ1-5, with a tentative D call TRBD1 (5 bases). Germline-derived CDR1 and CDR2 are MDHEN and SYDVKM. The length of the CDR3 is 16 residues. V shed 5 bases and J shed 1 base, with 15 bases lying between them. CDR3 sequence: CASSPDPRGSNQPQHF. CDR3 bases: TGTGCCAGCAGTCCGGACCCCCGGGGCAGCAATCAGCCCCAGCATTTT. Using reference TRBV28 and TRBJ1-5 for the parts outside the CDR3, the full variable domain is DVKVTQSSRYLVKRTGEKVFLECVQDMDHENMFWYRQDPGLGLRLIYFSYDVKMKEKGDIPEGYSVSREKKERFSLILESASTNQTSMYLCASSPDPRGSNQPQHFGDGTRLSIL.

This clone has only one observation. The rearrangement links TRBV27 to TRBJ2-3, with D tentatively TRBD1 (6 bases). V was clipped by 5 bases and J by 5 bases, with 11 bases between them. The CDR3 is made up of 13 amino acids. Germline V gives CDR1 MNHEY, CDR2 SMNVEV (reference sequence). The CDR3 DNA reads as TGTGCCAGCAGTAGGCTACAGGGAGATACGCAGTATTTT. Protein sequence: CASSRLQGDTQYF.

The chain employs TRBV9 and TRBJ2-7; tentative D call: TRBD1 (6 bases). CDR1 and CDR2 from the germline V gene are SGDLS and YYNGEE. V dropped 1 base and J dropped 3 bases, with 14 bases sitting between them. The CDR3 length is 15 residues. CDR3 protein: CASSVKGDTHYEQYF. CDR3 DNA: TGTGCCAGCAGCGTAAAGGGGGATACCCACTACGAGCAGTACTTC.

This chain joins TRBV7-2 and TRBJ1-5, with D uncertain. The germline V gene has CDR1 SGHTA and CDR2 FQGNSA. The V end lost 5 bases, the J end lost 0 bases, and 14 bases lay between the germline ends. The CDR3 extends over 16 amino acids. The CDR3 DNA reads as TGTGCCAGCAGCGCCCGGGAGACCTATAGCAATCAGCCCCAGCATTTT. Translated, it gives CASSARETYSNQPQHF.

A few counts support this clone. J is TRBJ2-7 and V is TRBV3-1 (or the pseudogene TRBV3-2); D is possibly TRBD1 (6 bases). Germline V gene data show CDR1 as LGHDT and CDR2 as YNNKEL (reference sequence). V lost 4 bases to trimming and J lost 0 bases, with 16 bases between them. CDR3 length: 16 residues. CDR3 amino acids: CASSRVRTASSYEQYF. Here the CDR3 DNA reads TGTGCCAGCAGCCGGGTCAGGACAGCCAGCTCCTACGAGCAGTACTTC.

V and J are TRBV15 and TRBJ1-1; D perhaps matches TRBD1 (5 bases). V was pared by 4 bases and J by 0 bases, with 9 bases between. The CDR3 covers 14 residues. Germline V gives CDR1 LNHNV, CDR2 YYDKDF (reference sequence). This chain's CDR3 is CATSKTVMNTEAFF. The DNA of the CDR3 is TGTGCCACCAGCAAGACAGTCATGAACACTGAAGCTTTCTTT.

The CDR3 protein is CASTSFHRTSGNTIYF. The CDR3 DNA follows: TGTGCCAGCACTTCATTTCATCGGACATCTGGAAACACCATATATTTT. This rearrangement joins TRBV3-1 (or the pseudogene TRBV3-2) to TRBJ1-3, with D maybe TRBD1 (5 bases). Germline CDR1 reads LGHDT; CDR2 reads YNNKEL (reference sequence). The CDR3 runs to 16 residues. V lost 7 bases, J lost 1 base, and 17 bases lay in between.

The chain recombines TRBV19 with TRBJ1-1, with 7 bases fitting TRBD1. V lost 5 bases to trimming and J lost 5 bases; unmatched junction nucleotides: 5. Germline V gene data show CDR1 as LNHDA and CDR2 as SQIVND (reference sequence). This CDR3 is 13 amino acids long. Here the CDR3 reads CASSLRGKTEAFF. CDR3 DNA sequence: TGTGCCAGTAGTCTCAGGGGGAAAACTGAAGCTTTCTTT.

V and J are TRBV19 and TRBJ1-3; D gene ambiguous. V shed 6 bases and J shed 5 bases, with 11 bases lying between them. The CDR3 has 13 amino acids. Germline loops: CDR1 LNHDA, CDR2 SQIVND (reference sequence). The CDR3 DNA reads as TGTGCCAGTAGCCTTAAAAGGAGAAACACCATATATTTT. It is translated as CASSLKRRNTIYF.

The CDR3 nucleotides read TGTGCCAGCAGCTTAGCAGGGAGCGGCTATGGCTACACCTTC. As protein: CASSLAGSGYGYTF. The chain carries TRBV7-6 and TRBJ1-2; no reliable D call. CDR1 and CDR2 (germline): SGHVS, FNYEAQ. V lost 0 bases, J lost 4 bases, and 9 bases lay in between. The CDR3 sequence is 14 residues long.

A single count supports this clone. This rearrangement joins TRBV6-5 to TRBJ1-3; a possible D gene is TRBD1 (6 bases). Germline V gene lookup returns CDR1 MNHEY and CDR2 SVGAGI. The CDR3 consists of 14 residues. V was shortened by 7 bases and J by 3 bases, with 13 bases between the two germline ends. The CDR3 DNA reads as TGTGCCAGCAAGATCAGGGGATTTGGAAACACCATATATTTT. Protein product: CASKIRGFGNTIYF.

The V call is TRBV27, the J call TRBJ1-5; weak D call: TRBD1 (6 bases). CDR3 length equals 19 residues. The germline V and J ends were trimmed by 2 bases and 0 bases, with 20 bases remaining between them. Germline loops: CDR1 MNHEY, CDR2 SMNVEV (reference sequence). Here the CDR3 DNA reads TGTGCCAGCAGTTTAGGCGCGCAGGGGCGAAGACTTAGCAATCAGCCCCAGCATTTT. Translating it yields CASSLGAQGRRLSNQPQHF.

This chain connects TRBV28 to TRBJ1-2; no definite D call. CDR3 size: 9 residues. Per the germline V gene, CDR1 is MDHEN and CDR2 is SYDVKM. Here the CDR3 reads CEARYGYTF. The CDR3 region has the DNA TGTGAGGCGAGGTATGGCTACACCTTC.

The chain combines TRBV27 with TRBJ2-5; 12 bases are a match to TRBD1. The CDR3 sequence is 18 residues long. Germline trimming cut 5 bases from V and 4 bases from J; bases unmatched to any gene: 14. The V gene's germline CDR1 is MNHEY and CDR2 SMNVEV (reference sequence). The CDR3 reads CASSPRPGTGGILETQYF. CDR3 DNA: TGTGCCAGCAGTCCCCGTCCCGGGACAGGGGGCATCTTAGAGACCCAGTACTTC.

The rearrangement uses TRBV7-8 and TRBJ2-5; D call uncertain. CDR3 size: 14 residues. The germline CDR1 and CDR2 sequences are SGHVS and FQNEAQ. Deletions cut 1 base from V and 7 bases from J, with 13 bases between. The CDR3 loop reads CASSLVILPGTQYF. The CDR3 bases are TGTGCCAGCAGCTTAGTGATACTACCTGGGACCCAGTACTTC.

The chain combines TRBV7-8 with TRBJ1-1; D might be TRBD1 (5 bases). The V gene lost 5 bases and the J gene lost 1 base, with 11 bases spanning the gap. Germline V gives CDR1 SGHVS, CDR2 FQNEAQ. This CDR3 comprises 14 residues. The CDR3 spells CASSAHQGNTEAFF. The CDR3 region has the DNA TGTGCCAGCAGCGCACATCAGGGGAACACTGAAGCTTTCTTT.

The J gene is TRBJ2-1, the V gene TRBV7-2; D gene uncertain. This CDR3 contains 13 residues. The V gene's germline CDR1 is SGHTA and CDR2 FQGNSA. V lost 1 base to trimming and J lost 6 bases, with 7 bases between them. CDR3 loop: CASSLDSFNEQFF. The CDR3 DNA follows: TGTGCCAGCAGCTTAGACTCTTTCAATGAGCAGTTCTTC.

The V and J genes are TRBV19 and TRBJ2-7; 9 bases match TRBD2. V shed 6 bases, J shed 0 bases, and the junction held 6 bases outside the gene matches. There are 15 residues in the CDR3. Germline V gene lookup returns CDR1 LNHDA and CDR2 SQIVND (reference sequence). The CDR3 nucleotides read TGTGCCAGTAGCCGACTAGCGGATCCCTCCTACGAGCAGTACTTC. Encoded protein: CASSRLADPSYEQYF.

DNA for the CDR3: TGTGCCAGTAGTTCGGGCAGTACGAACACTGAAGCTTTCTTT. It codes for CASSSGSTNTEAFF. The rearrangement joins TRBV19 to TRBJ1-1; D uncertain. The V end was cut by 5 bases, the J end by 1 base, with 11 bases between. Germline CDR1 and CDR2: LNHDA and SQIVND (reference sequence). The CDR3 spans 14 residues.

The chain carries TRBV25-1 and TRBJ2-2; 7 bases are a match to TRBD2. The germline gives CDR1 MGHDK, CDR2 SYGVNS. The CDR3 covers 17 residues. V was clipped by 4 bases and J by 2 bases; unmatched bases: 10. CDR3 nucleotide sequence: TGTGCCAGCAGTGCTCTCGGGGGAGGGGTTAACACCGGGGAGCTGTTTTTT. The encoded protein is CASSALGGGVNTGELFF.